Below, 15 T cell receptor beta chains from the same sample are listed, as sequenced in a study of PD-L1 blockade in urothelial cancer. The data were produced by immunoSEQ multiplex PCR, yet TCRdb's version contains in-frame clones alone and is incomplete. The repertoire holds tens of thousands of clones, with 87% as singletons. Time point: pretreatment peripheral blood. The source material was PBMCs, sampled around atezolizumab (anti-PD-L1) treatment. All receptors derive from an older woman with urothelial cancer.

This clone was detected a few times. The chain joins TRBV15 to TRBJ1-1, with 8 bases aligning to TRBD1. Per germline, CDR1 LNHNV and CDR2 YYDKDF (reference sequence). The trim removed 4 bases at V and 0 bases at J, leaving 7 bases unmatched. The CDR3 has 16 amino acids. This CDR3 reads CATSTTRDRMNTEAFF. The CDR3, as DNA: TGTGCCACCAGCACCACTCGGGACAGGATGAACACTGAAGCTTTCTTT.

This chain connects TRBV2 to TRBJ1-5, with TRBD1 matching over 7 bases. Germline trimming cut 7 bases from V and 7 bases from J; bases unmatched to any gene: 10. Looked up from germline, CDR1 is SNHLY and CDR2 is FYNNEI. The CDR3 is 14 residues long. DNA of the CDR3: TGTGCCAGCAACCAGGGGGTTGTCGGGCAGCCCCAGCATTTT. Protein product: CASNQGVVGQPQHF.

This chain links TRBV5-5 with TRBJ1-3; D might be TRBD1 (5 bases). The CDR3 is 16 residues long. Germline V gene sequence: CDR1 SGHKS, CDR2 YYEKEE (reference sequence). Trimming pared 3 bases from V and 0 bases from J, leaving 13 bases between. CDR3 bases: TGTGCCAGCAGCTCGGGAGGACATGTCTCTGGAAACACCATATATTTT. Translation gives CASSSGGHVSGNTIYF.

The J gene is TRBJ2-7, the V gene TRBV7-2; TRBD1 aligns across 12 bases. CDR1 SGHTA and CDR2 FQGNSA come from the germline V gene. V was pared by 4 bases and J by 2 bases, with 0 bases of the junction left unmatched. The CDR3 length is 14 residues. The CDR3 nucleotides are TGTGCCAGCAGCTGGGACAGGGGGCCCTACGAGCAGTACTTC. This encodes CASSWDRGPYEQYF.

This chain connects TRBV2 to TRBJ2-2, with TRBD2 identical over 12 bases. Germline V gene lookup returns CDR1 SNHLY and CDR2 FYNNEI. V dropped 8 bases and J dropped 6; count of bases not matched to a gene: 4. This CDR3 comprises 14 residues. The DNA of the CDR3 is TGTGCCAGCGGGCGACTAGCGGGGGCCGGGGAGCTGTTTTTT. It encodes CASGRLAGAGELFF.

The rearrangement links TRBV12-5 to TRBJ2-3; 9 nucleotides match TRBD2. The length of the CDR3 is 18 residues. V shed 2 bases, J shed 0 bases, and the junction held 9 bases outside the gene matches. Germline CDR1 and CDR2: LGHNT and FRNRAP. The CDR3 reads CASGLTARLAGSTDTQYF. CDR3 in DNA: TGTGCTAGTGGTTTGACCGCCCGCCTAGCGGGGAGCACAGATACGCAGTATTTT.

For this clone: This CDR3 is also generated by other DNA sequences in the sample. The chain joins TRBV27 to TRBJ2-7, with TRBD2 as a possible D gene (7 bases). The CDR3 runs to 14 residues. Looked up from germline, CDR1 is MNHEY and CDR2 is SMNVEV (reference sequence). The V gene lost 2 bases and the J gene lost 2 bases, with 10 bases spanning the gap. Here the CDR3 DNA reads TGTGCCAGCAGTTTACGGGGGGCCCCCTACGAGCAGTACTTC. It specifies CASSLRGAPYEQYF.

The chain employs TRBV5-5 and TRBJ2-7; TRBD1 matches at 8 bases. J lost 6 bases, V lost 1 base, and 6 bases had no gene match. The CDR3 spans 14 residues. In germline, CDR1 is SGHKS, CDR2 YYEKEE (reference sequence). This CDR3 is CASSLQGQVFEQYF. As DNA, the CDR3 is TGTGCCAGCAGCTTGCAGGGACAGGTCTTCGAGCAGTACTTC.

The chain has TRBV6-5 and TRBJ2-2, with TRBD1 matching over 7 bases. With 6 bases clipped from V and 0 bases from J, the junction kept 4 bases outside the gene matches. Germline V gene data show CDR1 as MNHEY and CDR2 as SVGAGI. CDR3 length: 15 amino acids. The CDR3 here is CASSPGQTNTGELFF. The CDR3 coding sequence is TGTGCCAGCAGCCCGGGACAGACGAACACCGGGGAGCTGTTTTTT.

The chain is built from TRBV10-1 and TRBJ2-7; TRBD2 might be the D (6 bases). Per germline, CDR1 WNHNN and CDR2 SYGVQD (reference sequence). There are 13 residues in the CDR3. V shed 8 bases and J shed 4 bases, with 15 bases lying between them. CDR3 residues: CASRGRPLYEQYF. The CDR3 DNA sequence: TGCGCCAGCCGGGGGAGGCCCCTGTACGAGCAGTACTTC.

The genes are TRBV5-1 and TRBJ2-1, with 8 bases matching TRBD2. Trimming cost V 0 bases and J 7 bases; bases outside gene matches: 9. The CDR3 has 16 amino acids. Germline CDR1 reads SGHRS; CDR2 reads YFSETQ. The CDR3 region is CASSLAPGLGSNEQFF. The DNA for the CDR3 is TGCGCCAGCAGCTTGGCGCCGGGACTAGGATCGAATGAGCAGTTCTTC.

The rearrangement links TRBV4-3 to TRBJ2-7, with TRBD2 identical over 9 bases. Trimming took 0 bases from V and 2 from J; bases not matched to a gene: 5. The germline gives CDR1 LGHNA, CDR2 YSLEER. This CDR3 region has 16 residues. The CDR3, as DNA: TGCGCCAGCAGCCAAGAGAGGACTAGCGTTGCCTACGAGCAGTACTTC. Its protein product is CASSQERTSVAYEQYF.

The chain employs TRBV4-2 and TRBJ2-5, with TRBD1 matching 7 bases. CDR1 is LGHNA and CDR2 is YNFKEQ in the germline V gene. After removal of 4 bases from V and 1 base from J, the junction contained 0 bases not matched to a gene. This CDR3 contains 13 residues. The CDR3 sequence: CASSRDSQETQYF. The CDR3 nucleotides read TGTGCCAGCAGCCGGGACAGCCAAGAGACCCAGTACTTC.

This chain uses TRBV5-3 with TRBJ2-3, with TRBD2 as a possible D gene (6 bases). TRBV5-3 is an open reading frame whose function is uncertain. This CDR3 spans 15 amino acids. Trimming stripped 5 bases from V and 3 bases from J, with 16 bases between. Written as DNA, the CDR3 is TGTGCCAGAAGTTCAAGGGACTCAAAAACAGATACGCAGTATTTT. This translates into CARSSRDSKTDTQYF.

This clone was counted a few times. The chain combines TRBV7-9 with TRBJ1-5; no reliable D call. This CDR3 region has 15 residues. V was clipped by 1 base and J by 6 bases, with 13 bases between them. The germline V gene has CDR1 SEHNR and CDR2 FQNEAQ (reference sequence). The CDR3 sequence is CASSLEQSGSQPQHF. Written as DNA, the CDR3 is TGTGCCAGCAGCTTAGAGCAGTCGGGAAGTCAGCCCCAGCATTTT.